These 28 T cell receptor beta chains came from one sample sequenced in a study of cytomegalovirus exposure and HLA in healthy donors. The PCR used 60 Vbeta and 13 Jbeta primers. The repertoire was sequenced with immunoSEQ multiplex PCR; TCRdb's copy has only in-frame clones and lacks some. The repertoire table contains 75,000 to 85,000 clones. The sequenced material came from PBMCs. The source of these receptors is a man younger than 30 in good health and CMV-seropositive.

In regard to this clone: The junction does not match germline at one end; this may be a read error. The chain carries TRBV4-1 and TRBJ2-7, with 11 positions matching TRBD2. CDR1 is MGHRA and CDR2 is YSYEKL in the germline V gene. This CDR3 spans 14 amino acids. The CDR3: CASSLGLAGYDQYF. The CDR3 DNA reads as TGCGCCAGCAGCCTTGGACTAGCGGGTTACGATCAGTACTTC.

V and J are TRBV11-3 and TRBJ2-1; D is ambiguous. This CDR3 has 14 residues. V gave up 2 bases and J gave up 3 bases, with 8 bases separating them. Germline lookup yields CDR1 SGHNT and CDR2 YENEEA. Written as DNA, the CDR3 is TGTGCCAGCAGCTTAAATGCCTACTACAATGAGCAGTTCTTC. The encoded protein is CASSLNAYYNEQFF.

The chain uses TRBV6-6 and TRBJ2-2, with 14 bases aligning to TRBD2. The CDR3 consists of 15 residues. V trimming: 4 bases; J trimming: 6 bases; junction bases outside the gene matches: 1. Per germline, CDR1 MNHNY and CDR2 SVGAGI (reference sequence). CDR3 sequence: CASSSGLAGAGELFF. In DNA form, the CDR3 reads TGTGCCAGCAGTTCGGGACTAGCGGGAGCCGGGGAGCTGTTTTTT.

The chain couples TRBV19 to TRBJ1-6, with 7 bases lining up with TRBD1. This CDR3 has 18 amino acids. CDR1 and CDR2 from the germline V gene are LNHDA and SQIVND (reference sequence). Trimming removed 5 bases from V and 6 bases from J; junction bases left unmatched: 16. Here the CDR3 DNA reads TGTGCCAGTAGTGGGCGAAGAATTTCAGGGGGATCTAATTCACCCCTCCACTTT. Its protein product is CASSGRRISGGSNSPLHF.

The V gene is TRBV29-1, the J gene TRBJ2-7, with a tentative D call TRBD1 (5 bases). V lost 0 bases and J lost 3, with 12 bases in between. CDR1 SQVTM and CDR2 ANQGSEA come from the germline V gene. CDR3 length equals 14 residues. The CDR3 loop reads CSVEEGAQGYEQYF. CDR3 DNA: TGCAGCGTTGAAGAAGGGGCGCAGGGCTACGAGCAGTACTTC.

The chain's CDR3 is CASSQDLGNRNTQYF. The DNA for the CDR3 is TGCGCCAGCAGCCAAGATCTCGGAAACAGAAATACGCAGTATTTT. The gene calls are TRBV4-1 and TRBJ2-3; D remains unclear. The CDR3 sequence is 15 residues long. V was cut by 0 bases and J by 7 bases, with 14 bases left in between. CDR1 and CDR2 (germline): MGHRA, YSYEKL.

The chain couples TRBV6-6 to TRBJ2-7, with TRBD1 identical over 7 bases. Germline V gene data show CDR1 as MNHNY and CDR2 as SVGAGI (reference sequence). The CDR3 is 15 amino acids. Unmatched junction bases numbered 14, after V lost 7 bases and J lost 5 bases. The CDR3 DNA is TGTGCCAGCATGAACCCGGACAGGTTAATCCACGAGCAGTACTTC. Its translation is CASMNPDRLIHEQYF.

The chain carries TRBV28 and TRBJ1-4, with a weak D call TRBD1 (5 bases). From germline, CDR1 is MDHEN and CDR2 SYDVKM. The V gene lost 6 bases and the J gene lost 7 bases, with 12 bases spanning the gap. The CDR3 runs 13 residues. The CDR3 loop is CASRPTGGEKLFF. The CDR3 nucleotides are TGTGCCAGCAGGCCTACGGGGGGTGAAAAACTGTTTTTT.

The CDR3 reads CAWSGSRSRRRYEQYF. Here the CDR3 DNA reads TGTGCCTGGAGTGGGAGTCGAAGTCGGCGTCGGTACGAGCAGTACTTC. The J gene is TRBJ2-5, the V gene TRBV30; D gene unclear. The J call may be mistaken, given a closer DNA end match to TRBJ2-7. This CDR3 is 16 amino acids long. The germline V gene encodes CDR1 GTSNPN and CDR2 SVGIG (reference sequence).

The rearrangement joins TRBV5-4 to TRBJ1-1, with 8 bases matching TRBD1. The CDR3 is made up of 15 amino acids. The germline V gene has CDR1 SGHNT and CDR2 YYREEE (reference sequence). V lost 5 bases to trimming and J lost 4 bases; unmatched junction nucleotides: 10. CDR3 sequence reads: CASSPDRAGSTEAFF. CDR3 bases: TGTGCCAGCAGTCCGGACAGGGCTGGGAGCACTGAAGCTTTCTTT.

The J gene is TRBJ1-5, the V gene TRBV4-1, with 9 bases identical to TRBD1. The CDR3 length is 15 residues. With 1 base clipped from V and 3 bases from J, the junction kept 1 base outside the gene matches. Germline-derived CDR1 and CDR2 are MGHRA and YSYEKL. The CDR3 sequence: CASSQGTGANQPQHF. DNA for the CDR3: TGCGCCAGCAGCCAAGGGACAGGGGCCAATCAGCCCCAGCATTTT.

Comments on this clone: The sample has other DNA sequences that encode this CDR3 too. CDR3 protein: CASRDLGTARYEQYF. As DNA, the CDR3 is TGTGCCAGCAGAGATTTGGGGACAGCCCGATACGAGCAGTACTTC. This chain connects TRBV2 to TRBJ2-7; 7 bases align to TRBD1. The CDR3 consists of 15 residues. V shed 6 bases and J 4 bases; nucleotides not matched to a gene: 12. Germline-derived CDR1 and CDR2 are SNHLY and FYNNEI.

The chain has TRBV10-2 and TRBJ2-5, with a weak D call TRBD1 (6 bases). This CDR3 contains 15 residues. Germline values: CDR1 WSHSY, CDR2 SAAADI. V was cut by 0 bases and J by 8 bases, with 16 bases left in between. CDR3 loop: CASSESGAPQGTQYF. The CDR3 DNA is TGCGCCAGCAGTGAGTCGGGGGCCCCACAAGGTACCCAGTACTTC.

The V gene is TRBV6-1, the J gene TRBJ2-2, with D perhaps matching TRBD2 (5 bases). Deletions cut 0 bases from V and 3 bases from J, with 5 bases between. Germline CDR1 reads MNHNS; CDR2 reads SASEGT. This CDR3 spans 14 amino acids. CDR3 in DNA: TGTGCCAGCAGTGAAGCGGGAGACACCGGGGAGCTGTTTTTT. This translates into CASSEAGDTGELFF.

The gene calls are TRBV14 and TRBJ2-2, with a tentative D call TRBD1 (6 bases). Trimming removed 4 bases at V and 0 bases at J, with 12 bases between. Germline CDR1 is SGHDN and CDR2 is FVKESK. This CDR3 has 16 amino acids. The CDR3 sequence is CASSRVRGSNTGELFF. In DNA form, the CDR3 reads TGTGCCAGCAGCCGAGTCAGGGGATCGAACACCGGGGAGCTGTTTTTT.

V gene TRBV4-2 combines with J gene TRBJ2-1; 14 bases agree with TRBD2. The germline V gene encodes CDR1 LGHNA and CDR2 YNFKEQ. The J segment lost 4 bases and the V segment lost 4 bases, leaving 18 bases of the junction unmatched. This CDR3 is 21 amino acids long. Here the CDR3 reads CASSLQGMTSGGAFYYNEQFF. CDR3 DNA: TGTGCCAGCAGCCTCCAAGGGATGACTAGCGGGGGGGCTTTTTATTACAATGAGCAGTTCTTC.

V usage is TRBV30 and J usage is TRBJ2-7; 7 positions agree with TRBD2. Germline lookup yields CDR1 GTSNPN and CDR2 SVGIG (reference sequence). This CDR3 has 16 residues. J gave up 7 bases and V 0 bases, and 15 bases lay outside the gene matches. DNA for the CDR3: TGTGCCTGGAGTGTACCTCGTGCTAGCGGTTCTGGAGAGCAGTACTTC. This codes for CAWSVPRASGSGEQYF.

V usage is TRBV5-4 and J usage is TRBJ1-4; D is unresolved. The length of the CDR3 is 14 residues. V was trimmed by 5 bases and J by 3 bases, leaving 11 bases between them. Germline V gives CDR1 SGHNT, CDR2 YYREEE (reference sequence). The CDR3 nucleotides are TGTGCCAGCAGTAACTCCCTCGCTAATGAAAAACTGTTTTTT. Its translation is CASSNSLANEKLFF.

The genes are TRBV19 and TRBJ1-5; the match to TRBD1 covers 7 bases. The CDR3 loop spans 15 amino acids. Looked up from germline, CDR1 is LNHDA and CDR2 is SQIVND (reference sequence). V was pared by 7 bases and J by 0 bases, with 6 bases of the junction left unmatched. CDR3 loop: CASTQGGYSNQPQHF. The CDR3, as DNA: TGTGCCAGTACCCAGGGGGGATATAGCAATCAGCCCCAGCATTTT.

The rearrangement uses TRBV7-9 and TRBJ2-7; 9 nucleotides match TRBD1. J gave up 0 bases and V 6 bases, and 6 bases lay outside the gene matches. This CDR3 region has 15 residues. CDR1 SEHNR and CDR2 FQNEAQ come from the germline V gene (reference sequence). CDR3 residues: CASRPGTGFSYEQYF. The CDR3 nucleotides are TGTGCCAGCAGGCCCGGGACAGGGTTCTCCTACGAGCAGTACTTC.

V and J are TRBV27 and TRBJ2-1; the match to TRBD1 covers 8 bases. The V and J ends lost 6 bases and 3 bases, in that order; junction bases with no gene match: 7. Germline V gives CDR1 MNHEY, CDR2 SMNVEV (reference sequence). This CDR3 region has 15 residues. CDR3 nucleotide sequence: TGTGCCAGCAGCCCGACAGGGGCGGTCTACAATGAGCAGTTCTTC. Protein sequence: CASSPTGAVYNEQFF.

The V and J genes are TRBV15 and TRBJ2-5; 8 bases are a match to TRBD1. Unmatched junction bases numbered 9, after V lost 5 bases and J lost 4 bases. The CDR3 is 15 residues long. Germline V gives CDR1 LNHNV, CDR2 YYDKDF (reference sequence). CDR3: CATSSRTGQGETQYF. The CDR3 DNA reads TGTGCCACCAGCTCCCGGACAGGGCAGGGAGAGACCCAGTACTTC.

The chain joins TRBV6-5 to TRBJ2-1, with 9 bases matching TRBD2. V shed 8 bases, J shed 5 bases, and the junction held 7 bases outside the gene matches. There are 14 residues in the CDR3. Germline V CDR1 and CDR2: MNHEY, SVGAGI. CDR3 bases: TGTGCCAGCTCGACGGGACTAGCCGACAATGAGCAGTTCTTC. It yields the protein CASSTGLADNEQFF.

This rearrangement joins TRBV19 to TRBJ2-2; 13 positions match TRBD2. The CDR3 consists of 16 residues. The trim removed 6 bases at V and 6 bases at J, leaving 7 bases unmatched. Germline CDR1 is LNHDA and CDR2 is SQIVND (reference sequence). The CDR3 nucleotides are TGTGCCAGTAGCGGCCCGGGACTAGCGGGATCCGGGGAGCTGTTTTTT. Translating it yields CASSGPGLAGSGELFF. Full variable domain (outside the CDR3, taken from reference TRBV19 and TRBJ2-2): DGGITQSPKYLFRKEGQNVTLSCEQNLNHDAMYWYRQDPGQGLRLIYYSQIVNDFQKGDIAEGYSVSREKKESFPLTVTSAQKNPTAFYLCASSGPGLAGSGELFFGEGSRLTVL.

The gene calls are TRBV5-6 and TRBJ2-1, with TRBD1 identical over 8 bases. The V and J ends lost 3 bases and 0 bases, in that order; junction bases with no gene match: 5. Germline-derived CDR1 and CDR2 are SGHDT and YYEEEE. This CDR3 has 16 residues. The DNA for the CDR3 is TGTGCCAGCAGCTCGTTCGGACAGGGCTCCTACAATGAGCAGTTCTTC. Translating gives CASSSFGQGSYNEQFF.

CDR3 in amino acids: CASSHLLPGAYEQYF. The CDR3 region has the DNA TGTGCCAGCAGCCACCTTCTCCCGGGGGCCTACGAGCAGTACTTC. The chain couples TRBV11-2 to TRBJ2-7; D perhaps matches TRBD2 (6 bases). V gave up 5 bases and J gave up 2 bases, with 16 bases separating them. Germline V lookup: CDR1 SGHAT, CDR2 FQNNGV. The CDR3 loop spans 15 amino acids.

Here the CDR3 DNA reads TGTGCCAGCAGAACACCGACAGGGGGAAACAGCGAGCAGTACTTC. Translating it yields CASRTPTGGNSEQYF. The chain employs TRBV28 and TRBJ2-7; 9 bases line up with TRBD1. The CDR3 is 15 amino acids. The junction had 12 bases not matched to a gene; V was cut back by 6 bases and J by 6 bases. Germline V gives CDR1 MDHEN, CDR2 SYDVKM. The variable domain in full, with the rest retrieved from reference TRBV28 and TRBJ2-7, is DVKVTQSSRYLVKRTGEKVFLECVQDMDHENMFWYRQDPGLGLRLIYFSYDVKMKEKGDIPEGYSVSREKKERFSLILESASTNQTSMYLCASRTPTGGNSEQYFGPGTRLTVT.

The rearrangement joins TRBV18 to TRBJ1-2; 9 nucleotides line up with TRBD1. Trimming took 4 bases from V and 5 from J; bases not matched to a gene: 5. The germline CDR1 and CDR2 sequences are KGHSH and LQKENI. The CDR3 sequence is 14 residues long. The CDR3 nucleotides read TGTGCCAGCTCACGAAGGGACAGGGTGTATGGCTACACCTTC. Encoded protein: CASSRRDRVYGYTF. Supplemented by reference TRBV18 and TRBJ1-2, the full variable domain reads NAGVMQNPRHLVRRRGQEARLRCSPMKGHSHVYWYRQLPEEGLKFMVYLQKENIIDESGMPKERFSAEFPKEGPSILRIQQVVRGDSAAYFCASSRRDRVYGYTFGSGTRLTVV.